The source of this T cell receptor (beta chain) is a study of blood T cell repertoires in COVID-19. About the research overall: PBMCs, B-cell-depleted T cells, or T cells provided the cDNA or gDNA that made up the material.

The table came from immunoSEQ multiplex PCR; TCRdb's copy has only in-frame clones and leaves some out. Here the sample spans roughly 21,000 clones, 86% being singletons. This CDR3 contains 13 residues. The germline V and J ends were trimmed by 5 bases and 8 bases, with 14 bases remaining between them. Per germline, CDR1 SGHNT and CDR2 YYREEE (reference sequence). This rearrangement joins TRBV5-4 to TRBJ2-1; maybe TRBD2 (5 bases). The sequence was obtained from a woman of 80 years or more with active or convalescent COVID-19. The sample was peripheral blood. The CDR3 reads CASRLDSGDEQFF. CDR3 DNA: TGTGCCAGCAGACTAGATTCCGGCGATGAGCAGTTCTTC. The complete variable domain, with remaining parts taken from reference TRBV5-4 and TRBJ2-1, reads ETGVTQSPTHLIKTRGQQVTLRCSSQSGHNTVSWYQQALGQGPQFIFQYYREEENGRGNFPPRFSGLQFPNYSSELNVNALELDDSALYLCASRLDSGDEQFFGPGTRLTVL.